Detailed here is one T cell receptor beta chain. This sample was included in a study of blood T cell repertoires in COVID-19. Across the whole study: The United States, Italy and Spain were the sources of the acute and convalescent COVID-19 samples.

Original processing methods: The authors estimated nucleated cell counts from reference gene primer amplification. The repertoire was sequenced with immunoSEQ multiplex PCR; TCRdb's copy has only in-frame clones and lacks some. V and J calls and clone size are given by that table; D and trimming were obtained from the DNA. The sample includes approximately 150,000 clones, over 75% seen only once; the top ten take around 1.7%. V lost 4 bases and J lost 0, with 15 bases in between. The CDR3 contains 16 residues. CDR1 is MNHNY and CDR2 is SVGAGI in the germline V gene (reference sequence). The gene calls are TRBV6-6 and TRBJ1-2, with D perhaps TRBD1 (6 bases). The sequenced sample was peripheral blood. This sequence originates from a woman between 50 and 59 years old with acute or convalescent COVID-19. CDR3 residues: CASSSTSGTSNYGYTF. The CDR3 DNA sequence: TGTGCCAGCAGTTCAACTTCCGGGACATCTAACTATGGCTACACCTTC.